Listed here are 8 T cell receptor beta chains from one sample, sequenced in a study of regulatory T cells in long-lasting Graves disease. This sample's time point: newly diagnosed GD, antithyroid drugs for less than 3 months. PBMC RNA served as the TCR library source. CDR3 regions were amplified by Arm-PCR using iRepertoire HTBI primers to build TCR beta libraries. TCRdb re-called the multiplex PCR reads with MiXCR, one entry per CDR3 protein. Of 350,000 to 500,000 distinct CDR3 sequences listed, approximately 16% are singletons. These records were also assigned to another study, of T cells in Graves' hyperthyroidism and ophthalmopathy.

The sample here was peripheral blood mononuclear cells (PBMCs), taken at new diagnosis, from a patient treated with antithyroid drugs. These receptors came from a woman in her thirties with Graves disease.

At least ten counts were recorded for this clonotype. The J gene is TRBJ2-3, the V gene TRBV2; a weak D match, TRBD2 (5 bases). V gave up 6 bases and J gave up 4 bases, with 17 bases separating them. Germline CDR1 reads SNHLY; CDR2 reads FYNNEI. The CDR3 has 15 amino acids. Here the CDR3 reads CASRATTDVADTQYF. The CDR3 region has the DNA TGTGCCAGCAGAGCGACTACAGACGTAGCAGATACGCAGTATTTT.

As regards this clonotype: This may be a read error, as it is one base from a much larger clone. This chain uses TRBV12-5 with TRBJ2-4; 11 bases are a match to TRBD2. V shed 2 bases and J 13 bases; nucleotides not matched to a gene: 13. CDR1 is LGHNT and CDR2 is FRNRAP in the germline V gene. The CDR3 contains 16 residues. In DNA, the CDR3 is TGTGCTAGTGGTTTGTCACTAGCGGGAGTCTACAATGAGCAGTACTTC. This gives the protein CASGLSLAGVYNEQYF.

This clonotype was observed at least ten times. The rearrangement uses TRBV12-3 or TRBV12-4 and TRBJ1-3, with 9 nucleotides matching TRBD1. This CDR3 is built from 15 residues. V gave up 5 bases and J gave up 4 bases; unmatched junction bases: 6. CDR3 DNA: TGTGCCAGCAGTCCCCGGACAGGGGTAGGAAACACCATATATTTT. Translating it yields CASSPRTGVGNTIYF.

V usage is TRBV19 and J usage is TRBJ1-5; no clear D gene. The germline CDR1 and CDR2 sequences are LNHDA and SQIVND (reference sequence). There are 15 residues in the CDR3. The V end was cut by 7 bases, the J end by 5 bases, with 18 bases between. The CDR3 spells CASTRYPGWDQPQHF. The CDR3 coding sequence is TGTGCCAGTACCCGATACCCCGGCTGGGATCAGCCCCAGCATTTT.

There are many counts of this clonotype. The V gene is TRBV20-1, the J gene TRBJ1-6; the match to TRBD1 covers 7 bases. Germline V CDR1 and CDR2: DFQATT, SNEGSKA (reference sequence). With V trimmed by 4 bases and J by 10 bases, 19 bases remained unmatched. CDR3 size: 17 residues. The CDR3 loop is CSATPRYRGRVTSPLHF. The CDR3, as DNA: TGCAGTGCTACCCCCCGTTATAGGGGGCGCGTCACCTCACCCCTCCACTTT.

This clonotype has a count of ten or more. The chain employs TRBV28 and TRBJ1-2, with D tentatively TRBD1 (5 bases). The length of the CDR3 is 12 residues. Germline CDR1 and CDR2: MDHEN and SYDVKM. The V and J ends lost 9 bases and 4 bases respectively, with 12 bases between them. The CDR3 sequence is CASGEGSYGYTF. CDR3 DNA: TGTGCCAGTGGGGAGGGGTCCTATGGCTACACCTTC.

This clonotype was picked up many times. The rearrangement links TRBV20-1 to TRBJ2-5; D may be TRBD2 (7 bases). Germline loops: CDR1 DFQATT, CDR2 SNEGSKA (reference sequence). The germline V and J ends were trimmed by 6 bases and 3 bases, with 14 bases remaining between them. This CDR3 spans 13 amino acids. DNA for the CDR3: TGCAGTGCCCCAGAGGGGGGGGAAGAGACCCAGTACTTC. Its protein product is CSAPEGGEETQYF.

This clonotype was counted ten times or more. The rearrangement uses TRBV5-1 and TRBJ2-7; D may be TRBD2 (6 bases). The CDR3 contains 14 residues. Deletions cut 6 bases from V and 0 bases from J, with 13 bases between. The germline V gene has CDR1 SGHRS and CDR2 YFSETQ. CDR3 sequence: CASKGGTTSYEQYF. For the CDR3, the DNA is TGCGCCAGCAAGGGCGGGACCACCTCCTACGAGCAGTACTTC.